The following is a T cell receptor beta chain sequence with its context. Using immunoSEQ multiplex PCR, the repertoire was profiled, and TCRdb retains in-frame clones only, with some absent. The data show about 80,000 clones, with roughly 91% seen just once and 7.5% to 9% held by the top ten. CDR3 length: 20 amino acids. V lost 4 bases, J lost 2 bases, and 17 bases stayed unmatched. From germline, CDR1 is SGHTS and CDR2 YDEGEE. The data belong to a study of control samples from healthy donors and cancer patients. Sequencing input: blood. The sequence derives from a woman in her fifties or sixties in good health. The chain joins TRBV5-8 to TRBJ2-3; the match to TRBD2 covers 12 bases. The CDR3 here is CASSRGIGLAGSRHTDTQYF. The CDR3 DNA reads as TGTGCCAGCAGCCGCGGAATAGGACTAGCGGGAAGCCGGCACACAGATACGCAGTATTTT.